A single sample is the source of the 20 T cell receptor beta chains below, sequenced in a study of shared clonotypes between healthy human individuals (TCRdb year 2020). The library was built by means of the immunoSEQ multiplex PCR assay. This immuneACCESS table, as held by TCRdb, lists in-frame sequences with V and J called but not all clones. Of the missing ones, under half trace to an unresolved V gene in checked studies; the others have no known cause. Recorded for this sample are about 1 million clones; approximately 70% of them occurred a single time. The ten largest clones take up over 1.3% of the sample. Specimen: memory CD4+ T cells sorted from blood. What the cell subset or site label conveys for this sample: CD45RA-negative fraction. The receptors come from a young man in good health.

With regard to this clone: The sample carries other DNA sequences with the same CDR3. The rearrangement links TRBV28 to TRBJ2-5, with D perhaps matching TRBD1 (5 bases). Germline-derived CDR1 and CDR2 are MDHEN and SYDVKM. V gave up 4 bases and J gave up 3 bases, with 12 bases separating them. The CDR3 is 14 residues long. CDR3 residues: CASSSGQLKETQYF. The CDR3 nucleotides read TGTGCCAGCAGTTCAGGGCAGTTGAAAGAGACCCAGTACTTC.

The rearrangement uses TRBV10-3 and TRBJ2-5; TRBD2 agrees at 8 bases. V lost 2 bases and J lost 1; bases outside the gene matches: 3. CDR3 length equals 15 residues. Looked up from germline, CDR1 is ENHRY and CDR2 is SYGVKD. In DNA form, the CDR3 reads TGTGCCATCAGTGAGCGCGGGGGGATCCAAGAGACCCAGTACTTC. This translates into CAISERGGIQETQYF.

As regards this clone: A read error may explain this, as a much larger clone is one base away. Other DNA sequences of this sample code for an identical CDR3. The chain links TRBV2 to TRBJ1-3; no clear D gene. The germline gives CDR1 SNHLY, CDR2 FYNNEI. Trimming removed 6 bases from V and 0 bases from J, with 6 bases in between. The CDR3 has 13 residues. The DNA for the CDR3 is TGTGCCAGCAGGGGTTACTCTGGAAACACCATATATTTT. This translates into CASRGYSGNTIYF.

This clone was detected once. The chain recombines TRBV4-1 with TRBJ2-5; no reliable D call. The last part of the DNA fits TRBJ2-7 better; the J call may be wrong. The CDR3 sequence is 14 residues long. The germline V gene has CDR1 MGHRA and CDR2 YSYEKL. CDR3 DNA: TGCGCCAGCAGCCTAGGGATGGAGACCTACGAGCAGTACTTC. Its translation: CASSLGMETYEQYF.

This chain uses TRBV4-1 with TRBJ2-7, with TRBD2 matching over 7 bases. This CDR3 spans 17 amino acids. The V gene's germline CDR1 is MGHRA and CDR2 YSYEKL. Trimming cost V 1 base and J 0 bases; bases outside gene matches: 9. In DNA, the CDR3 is TGCGCCAGCAGCCAAGTTTGGGGGGGGAGAGCCTCCTACGAGCAGTACTTC. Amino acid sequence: CASSQVWGGRASYEQYF.

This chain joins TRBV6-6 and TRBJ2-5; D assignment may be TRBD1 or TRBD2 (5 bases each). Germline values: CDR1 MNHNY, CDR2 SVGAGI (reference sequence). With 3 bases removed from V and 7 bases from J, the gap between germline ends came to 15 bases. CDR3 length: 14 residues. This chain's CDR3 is CASSYLRAGRTQYF. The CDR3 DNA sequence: TGTGCCAGCAGTTATCTCAGGGCGGGTAGGACCCAGTACTTC.

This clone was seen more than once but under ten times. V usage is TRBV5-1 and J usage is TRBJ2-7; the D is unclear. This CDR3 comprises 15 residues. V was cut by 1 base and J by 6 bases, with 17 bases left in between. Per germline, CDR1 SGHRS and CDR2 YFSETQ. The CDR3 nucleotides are TGCGCCAGCAGCTTGCGCCGAGAGACCTGGGGCGAGCAGTACTTC. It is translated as CASSLRRETWGEQYF.

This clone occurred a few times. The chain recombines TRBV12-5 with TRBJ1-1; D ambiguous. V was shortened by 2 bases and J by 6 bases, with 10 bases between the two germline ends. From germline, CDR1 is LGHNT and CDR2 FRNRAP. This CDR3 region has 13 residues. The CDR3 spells CASGLFPLAEAFF. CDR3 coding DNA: TGTGCTAGTGGTTTGTTCCCTCTCGCTGAAGCTTTCTTT.

The CDR3, as DNA: TGTGCCAGCAGTCGTAAATTGAACACTGAAGCTTTCTTT. Its translation is CASSRKLNTEAFF. The chain carries TRBV6-5 and TRBJ1-1; D gene ambiguous. Germline assignment: CDR1 MNHEY and CDR2 SVGAGI. The CDR3 contains 13 residues. The V and J ends lost 5 bases and 0 bases respectively, with 7 bases between them.

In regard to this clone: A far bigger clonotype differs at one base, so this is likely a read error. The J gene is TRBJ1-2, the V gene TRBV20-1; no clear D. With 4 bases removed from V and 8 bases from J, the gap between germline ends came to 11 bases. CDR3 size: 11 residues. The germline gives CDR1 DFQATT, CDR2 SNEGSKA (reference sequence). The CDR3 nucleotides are TGCAGTGCTAAACGGCTCGGAGGCTACACCTTC. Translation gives CSAKRLGGYTF.

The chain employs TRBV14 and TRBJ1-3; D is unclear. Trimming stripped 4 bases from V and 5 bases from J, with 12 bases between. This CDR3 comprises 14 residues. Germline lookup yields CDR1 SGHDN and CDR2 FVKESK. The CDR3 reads CASSLLDSRNTIYF. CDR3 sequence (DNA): TGTGCCAGCAGCCTCCTGGATAGCCGAAACACCATATATTTT.

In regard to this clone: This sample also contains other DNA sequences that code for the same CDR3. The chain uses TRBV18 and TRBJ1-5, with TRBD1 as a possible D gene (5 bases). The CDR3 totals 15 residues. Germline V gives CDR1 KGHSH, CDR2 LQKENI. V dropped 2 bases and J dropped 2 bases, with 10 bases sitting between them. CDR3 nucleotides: TGTGCCAGCTCACCAGGGGCCGGGGGCAATCAGCCCCAGCATTTT. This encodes CASSPGAGGNQPQHF.

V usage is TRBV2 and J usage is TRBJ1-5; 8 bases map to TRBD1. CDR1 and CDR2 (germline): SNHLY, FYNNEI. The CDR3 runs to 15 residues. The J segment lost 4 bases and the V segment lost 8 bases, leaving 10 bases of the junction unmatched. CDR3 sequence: CASGSQNRGNQPQHF. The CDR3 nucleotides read TGTGCCAGCGGTTCTCAGAACAGGGGGAATCAGCCCCAGCATTTT.

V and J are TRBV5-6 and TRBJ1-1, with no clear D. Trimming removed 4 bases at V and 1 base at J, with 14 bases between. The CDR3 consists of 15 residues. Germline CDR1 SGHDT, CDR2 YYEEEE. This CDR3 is CASSRPRTENTEAFF. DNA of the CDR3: TGTGCCAGCAGCAGGCCCCGAACGGAGAACACTGAAGCTTTCTTT. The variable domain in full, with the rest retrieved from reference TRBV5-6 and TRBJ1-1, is DAGVTQSPTHLIKTRGQQVTLRCSPKSGHDTVSWYQQALGQGPQFIFQYYEEEERQRGNFPDRFSGHQFPNYSSELNVNALLLGDSALYLCASSRPRTENTEAFFGQGTRLTVV.

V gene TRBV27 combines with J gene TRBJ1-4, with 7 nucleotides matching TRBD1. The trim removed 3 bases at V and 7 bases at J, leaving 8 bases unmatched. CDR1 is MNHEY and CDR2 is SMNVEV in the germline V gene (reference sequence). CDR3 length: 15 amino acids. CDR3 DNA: TGTGCCAGCAGTTTGTTAAGACAGGGTGGTGAAAAACTGTTTTTT. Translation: CASSLLRQGGEKLFF.

CDR3 amino acids: CASTSRFPVQETQYF. The CDR3 coding sequence is TGTGCCAGCACCTCCCGTTTTCCGGTTCAAGAGACCCAGTACTTC. The genes are TRBV7-6 and TRBJ2-5; no firm D call. This CDR3 is built from 15 residues. The germline V gene encodes CDR1 SGHVS and CDR2 FNYEAQ. Trimming removed 7 bases at V and 2 bases at J, with 17 bases between.

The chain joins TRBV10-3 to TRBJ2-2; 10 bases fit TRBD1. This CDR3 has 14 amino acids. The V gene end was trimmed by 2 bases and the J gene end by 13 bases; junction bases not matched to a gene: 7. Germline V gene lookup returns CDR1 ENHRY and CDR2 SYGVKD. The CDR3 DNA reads TGTGCCATCAGTGAGGGGACAGGGGCCTCGGGGCTGTTTTTT. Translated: CAISEGTGASGLFF.

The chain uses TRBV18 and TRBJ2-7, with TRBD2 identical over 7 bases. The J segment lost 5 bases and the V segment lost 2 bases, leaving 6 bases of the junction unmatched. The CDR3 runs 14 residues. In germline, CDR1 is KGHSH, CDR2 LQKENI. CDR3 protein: CASSPIRREDEQYF. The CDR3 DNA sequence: TGTGCCAGCTCACCAATCCGTCGGGAGGACGAGCAGTACTTC.

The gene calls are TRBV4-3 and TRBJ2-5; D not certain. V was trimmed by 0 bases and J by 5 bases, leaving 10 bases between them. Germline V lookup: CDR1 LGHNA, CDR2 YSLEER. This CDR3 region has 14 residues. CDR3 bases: TGCGCCAGCAGCCAAGATGTGAGTCGGGAGACCCAGTACTTC. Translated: CASSQDVSRETQYF.

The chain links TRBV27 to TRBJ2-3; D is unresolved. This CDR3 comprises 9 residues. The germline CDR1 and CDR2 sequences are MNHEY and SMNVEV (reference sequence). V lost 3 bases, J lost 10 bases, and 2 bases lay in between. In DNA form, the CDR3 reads TGTGCCAGCAGTTTCTCGCAGTATTTT. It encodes CASSFSQYF.